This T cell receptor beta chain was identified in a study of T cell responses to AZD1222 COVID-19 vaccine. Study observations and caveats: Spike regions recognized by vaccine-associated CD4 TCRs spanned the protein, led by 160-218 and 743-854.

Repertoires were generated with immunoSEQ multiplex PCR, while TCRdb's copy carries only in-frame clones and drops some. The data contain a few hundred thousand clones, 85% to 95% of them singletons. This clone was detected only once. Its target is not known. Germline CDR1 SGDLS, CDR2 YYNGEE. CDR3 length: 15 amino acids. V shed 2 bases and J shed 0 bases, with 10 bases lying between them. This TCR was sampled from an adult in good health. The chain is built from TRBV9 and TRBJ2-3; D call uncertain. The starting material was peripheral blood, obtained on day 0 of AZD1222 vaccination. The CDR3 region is CASSVGGSSTDTQYF. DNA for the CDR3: TGTGCCAGCAGCGTCGGTGGTTCAAGCACAGATACGCAGTATTTT.